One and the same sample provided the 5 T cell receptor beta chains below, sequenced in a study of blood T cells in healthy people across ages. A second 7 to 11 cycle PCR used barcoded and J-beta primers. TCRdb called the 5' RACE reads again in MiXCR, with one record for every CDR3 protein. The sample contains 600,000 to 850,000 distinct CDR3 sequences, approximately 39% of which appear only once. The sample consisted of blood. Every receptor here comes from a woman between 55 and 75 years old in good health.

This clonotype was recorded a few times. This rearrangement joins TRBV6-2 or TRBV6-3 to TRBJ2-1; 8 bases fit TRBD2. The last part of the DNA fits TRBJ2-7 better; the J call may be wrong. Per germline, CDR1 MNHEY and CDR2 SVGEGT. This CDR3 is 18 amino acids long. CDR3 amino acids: CASILDPPSGSSYNEQYF. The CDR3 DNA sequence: TGTGCCAGCATTCTCGATCCCCCCAGCGGGAGCTCCTACAATGAGCAGTACTTC.

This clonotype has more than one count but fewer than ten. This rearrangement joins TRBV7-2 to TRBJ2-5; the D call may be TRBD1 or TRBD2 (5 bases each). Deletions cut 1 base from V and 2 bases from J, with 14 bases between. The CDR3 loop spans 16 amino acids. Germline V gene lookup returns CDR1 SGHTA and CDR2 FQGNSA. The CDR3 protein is CASSLGGTLGQETQYF. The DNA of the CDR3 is TGTGCCAGCAGCTTAGGAGGGACCCTGGGGCAAGAGACCCAGTACTTC. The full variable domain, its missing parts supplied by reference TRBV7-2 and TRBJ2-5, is GAGVSQSPSNKVTEKGKDVELRCDPISGHTALYWYRQSLGQGLEFLIYFQGNSAPDKSGLPSDRFSAERTGGSVSTLTIQRTQQEDSAVYLCASSLGGTLGQETQYFGPGTRLLVL.

The CDR3 here is CASSSIIGFYNEQFF. The CDR3 DNA reads TGTGCCAGCAGTTCTATAATCGGGTTTTACAATGAGCAGTTCTTC. V gene TRBV27 combines with J gene TRBJ2-1; the D is unclear. The CDR3 totals 15 residues. CDR1 and CDR2 (germline): MNHEY, SMNVEV (reference sequence). The ends were cut back, 4 bases at V and 4 bases at J, with 14 bases in the middle.

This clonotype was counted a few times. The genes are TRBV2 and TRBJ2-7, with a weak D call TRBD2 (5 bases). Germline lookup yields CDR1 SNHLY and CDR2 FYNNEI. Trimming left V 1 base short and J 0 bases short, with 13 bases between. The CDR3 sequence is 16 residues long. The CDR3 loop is CASSEDGNVPSYEQYF. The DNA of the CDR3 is TGTGCCAGCAGTGAAGACGGGAATGTGCCCTCCTACGAGCAGTACTTC.

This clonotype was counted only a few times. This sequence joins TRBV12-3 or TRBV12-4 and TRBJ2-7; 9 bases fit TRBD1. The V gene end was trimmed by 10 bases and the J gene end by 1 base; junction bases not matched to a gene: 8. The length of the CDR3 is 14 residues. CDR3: CATSQGATSYEQYF. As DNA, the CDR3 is TGTGCCACCTCACAGGGGGCGACGTCCTACGAGCAGTACTTC.